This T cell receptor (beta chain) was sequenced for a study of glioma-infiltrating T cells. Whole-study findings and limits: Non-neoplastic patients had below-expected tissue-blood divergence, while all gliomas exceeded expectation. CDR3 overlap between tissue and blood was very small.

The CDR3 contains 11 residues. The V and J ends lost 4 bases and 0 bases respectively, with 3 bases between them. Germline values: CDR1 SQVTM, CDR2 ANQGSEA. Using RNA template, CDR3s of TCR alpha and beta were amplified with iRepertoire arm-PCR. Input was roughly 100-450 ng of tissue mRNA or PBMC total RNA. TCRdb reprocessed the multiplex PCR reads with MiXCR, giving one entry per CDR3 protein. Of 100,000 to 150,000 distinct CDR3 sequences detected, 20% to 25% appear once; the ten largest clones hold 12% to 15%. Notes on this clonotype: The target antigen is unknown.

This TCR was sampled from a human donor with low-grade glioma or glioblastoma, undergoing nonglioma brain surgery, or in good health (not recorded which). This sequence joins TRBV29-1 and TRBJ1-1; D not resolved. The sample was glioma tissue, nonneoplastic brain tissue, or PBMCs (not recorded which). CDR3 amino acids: CSVGMNTEAFF. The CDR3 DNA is TGCAGCGTTGGTATGAACACTGAAGCTTTCTTT.